The 8 T cell receptor beta chains in this list originate from one sample, sequenced in a study of human T cells and chemical hapten exposure. Time point noted: pre-sensitization, week 0. The sample's treatment: therapeutic diphenylcyclopropenone sensitization with weekly scalp DPC. TCRdb re-called the RACE reads through MiXCR, storing one row per CDR3 protein. Among around 120,000 distinct CDR3 sequences listed, 13% were seen once. The sample in question was whole blood, obtained in connection with sensitization to the hapten diphenylcyclopropenone (DPC). The receptors here all came from a woman in her late teens or twenties with alopecia areata. Some clones in this sample may be carry-over from other donors' samples.

Points on this clonotype: At one boundary the junction diverges from the germline segment, which might be a read error. This rearrangement joins TRBV14 to TRBJ2-4; no clear D. The CDR3 is 13 residues long. CDR1 is SGHDN and CDR2 is FVKESK in the germline V gene. CDR3 coding DNA: TGTGCCAGCAGCCGGGTCGCCAGAAACATTCAGTACTTC. Translating it yields CASSRVARNIQYF. Looking up the rest from reference TRBV14 and TRBJ2-4 gives the full variable domain: EAGVTQFPSHSVIEKGQTVTLRCDPISGHDNLYWYRRVMGKEIKFLLHFVKESKQDESGMPNNRFLAERTGGTYSTLKVQPAELEDSGVYFCASSRVARNIQYFGAGTRLSVL.

This clonotype is medium-sized. This chain connects TRBV7-2 to TRBJ2-1; D tentatively fits TRBD1 or TRBD2 (6 bases each). Germline CDR1 SGHTA, CDR2 FQGNSA. The CDR3 covers 15 residues. V lost 0 bases to trimming and J lost 2 bases, with 8 bases between them. CDR3 coding DNA: TGTGCCAGCAGCTTAGCGGGGGGCCCCTACAATGAGCAGTTCTTC. Its protein is CASSLAGGPYNEQFF.

The chain combines TRBV2 with TRBJ2-1; 9 bases align to TRBD2. V lost 10 bases, J lost 9 bases, and 4 bases stayed unmatched. This CDR3 spans 11 amino acids. The germline gives CDR1 SNHLY, CDR2 FYNNEI. CDR3 in amino acids: CATRGGGEQFF. The CDR3 DNA follows: TGTGCCACTCGCGGGGGGGGTGAGCAGTTCTTC.

The chain employs TRBV6-6 and TRBJ1-5; D unresolved. The CDR3 totals 17 residues. Germline CDR1 and CDR2: MNHNY and SVGAGI (reference sequence). Trimming shortened V by 7 bases and J by 1 base, and 20 bases separated the two germline ends. The CDR3 loop is CASTPEDPQRSNQPQHF. In DNA, the CDR3 is TGTGCCAGCACCCCGGAGGATCCTCAGAGGAGCAATCAGCCCCAGCATTTT.

The chain links TRBV5-4 to TRBJ2-2; 10 bases align to TRBD2. V lost 0 bases, J lost 0 bases, and 11 bases stayed unmatched. CDR1 is SGHNT and CDR2 is YYREEE in the germline V gene (reference sequence). The CDR3 length is 20 residues. This chain's CDR3 is CASSLGLAGATWANTGELFF. CDR3 bases: TGTGCCAGCAGCTTGGGGCTAGCGGGGGCCACCTGGGCGAACACCGGGGAGCTGTTTTTT.

This chain connects TRBV4-3 to TRBJ2-5; 7 nucleotides line up with TRBD2. CDR3 length: 19 residues. V gave up 0 bases and J gave up 2 bases; unmatched junction bases: 15. Germline V lookup: CDR1 LGHNA, CDR2 YSLEER. CDR3: CASSQDLIKGRDIQETQYF. The CDR3 DNA sequence: TGCGCCAGCAGCCAAGATTTGATCAAGGGGAGGGATATTCAAGAGACCCAGTACTTC.

V and J are TRBV28 and TRBJ2-1; D not resolved. Germline V gene sequence: CDR1 MDHEN, CDR2 SYDVKM. The CDR3 is 14 amino acids. V lost 3 bases, J lost 5 bases, and 11 bases lay in between. The CDR3 loop reads CASSFRQTNNEQFF. The CDR3 DNA sequence: TGTGCCAGCAGTTTTAGGCAGACAAACAATGAGCAGTTCTTC.

The chain recombines TRBV12-3 or TRBV12-4 with TRBJ1-1; D ambiguous. The CDR3 extends over 14 amino acids. The V end lost 5 bases, the J end lost 1 base, and 11 bases lay between the germline ends. CDR3 sequence reads: CASSPDPWNTEAFF. The CDR3 DNA follows: TGTGCCAGCAGTCCCGACCCGTGGAACACTGAAGCTTTCTTT.